The 20 T cell receptor beta chains given below trace back to one sample, sequenced in a study of STAT5B mutations in CD4+ large granular lymphocyte leukemia (dated by TCRdb to the early 2020s). Library creation used the immunoSEQ multiplex PCR assay. This immuneACCESS table, as held by TCRdb, lists in-frame sequences with V and J called but not all clones. Of the missing ones, under half trace to an unresolved V gene in checked studies; the others have no known cause. The sample profile shows some 30,000 clones; about three quarters of them were found once. The top ten clones comprise around 1% of the sample. Specimen: CD4+ T cells from blood buffy coats. The receptors come from a human donor in good health.

This clone showed up just a few times. The chain couples TRBV2 to TRBJ1-6, with 11 positions matching TRBD1. The CDR3 has 16 amino acids. Germline CDR1 reads SNHLY; CDR2 reads FYNNEI. Trimming cost V 4 bases and J 8 bases; bases outside gene matches: 7. The CDR3 is CASSVPGTGGDSPLHF. For the CDR3, the DNA is TGTGCCAGCAGTGTTCCCGGGACAGGGGGAGATTCACCCCTCCACTTT.

V gene TRBV13 combines with J gene TRBJ2-3, with 11 bases aligning to TRBD2. This CDR3 region has 17 residues. Trimming at V came to 5 bases and at J to 6 bases, leaving 13 bases not matched to a gene. CDR1 is PRHDT, CDR2 FYEKMQ, per germline (reference sequence). The CDR3 bases are TGTGCCAGCAGCCCTGGTCTCACTAGCGGGAGTTGGGATACGCAGTATTTT. Its translation: CASSPGLTSGSWDTQYF.

The chain recombines TRBV4-1 with TRBJ2-2; D may be TRBD2 (5 bases). The CDR3 is 16 residues long. CDR1 is MGHRA, CDR2 YSYEKL, per germline. V was cut by 3 bases and J by 1 base, with 12 bases left in between. This CDR3 is CASSHIFGVNTGELFF. The CDR3 DNA reads as TGCGCCAGCAGCCATATTTTCGGGGTGAACACCGGGGAGCTGTTTTTT.

This clone was observed a few times. The gene calls are TRBV4-1 and TRBJ1-4; 8 bases line up with TRBD1. Germline trimming cut 4 bases from V and 5 bases from J; bases unmatched to any gene: 9. CDR1 and CDR2 (germline): MGHRA, YSYEKL. CDR3 length: 16 residues. CDR3 sequence (DNA): TGCGCCAGCAGCCGGGGATTGACAGGGGTGAATGAAAAACTGTTTTTT. Its protein is CASSRGLTGVNEKLFF.

V and J are TRBV28 and TRBJ1-1; 8 bases map to TRBD1. Germline V gene data show CDR1 as MDHEN and CDR2 as SYDVKM. The CDR3 length is 16 residues. V dropped 3 bases and J dropped 5; count of bases not matched to a gene: 11. The CDR3 DNA is TGTGCCAGCAGTTTTTTGCACGGACAGGGCGGGACTGAAGCTTTCTTT. It codes for CASSFLHGQGGTEAFF.

V gene TRBV9 combines with J gene TRBJ2-1; tentatively, D is TRBD1 (6 bases). This CDR3 has 15 amino acids. Germline values: CDR1 SGDLS, CDR2 YYNGEE. V was cut by 4 bases and J by 8 bases, with 19 bases left in between. The DNA of the CDR3 is TGTGCCAGCAGCTATAGACAGGAGGCGTCCGATGAGCAGTTCTTC. Translating gives CASSYRQEASDEQFF.

This chain's CDR3 is CASSPQEGASQPQHF. CDR3 sequence (DNA): TGTGCCAGCAGCCCCCAGGAGGGAGCGAGTCAGCCCCAGCATTTT. This chain joins TRBV4-2 and TRBJ1-5; no firm D call. Deletions cut 4 bases from V and 6 bases from J, with 16 bases between. Germline lookup yields CDR1 LGHNA and CDR2 YNFKEQ. This CDR3 has 15 residues.

The chain joins TRBV19 to TRBJ2-1; no firm D call. The CDR3 consists of 13 residues. V was clipped by 0 bases and J by 6 bases, with 6 bases between them. CDR1 and CDR2 (germline): LNHDA, SQIVND (reference sequence). This chain's CDR3 is CASSIDQTNEQFF. The CDR3 coding sequence is TGTGCCAGTAGTATAGACCAAACCAATGAGCAGTTCTTC.

This clone came up once. This chain links TRBV28 with TRBJ1-6; 7 bases map to TRBD1. V dropped 5 bases and J dropped 6; count of bases not matched to a gene: 7. The CDR3 totals 15 residues. Germline-derived CDR1 and CDR2 are MDHEN and SYDVKM. The chain's CDR3 is CASSKGTASNSPLHF. CDR3 in DNA: TGTGCCAGCAGTAAAGGGACAGCATCTAATTCACCCCTCCACTTT.

This clone was seen just once. The gene calls are TRBV29-1 and TRBJ2-7; 11 bases map to TRBD2. Unmatched junction bases numbered 6, after V lost 8 bases and J lost 0 bases. This CDR3 spans 14 amino acids. Germline loops: CDR1 SQVTM, CDR2 ANQGSEA. The CDR3 DNA reads TGCAGCTACTCTAGCGGGGGGAGCTCCTACGAGCAGTACGTC. Translating it yields CSYSSGGSSYEQYV.

The CDR3 DNA is TGTGCCAGCGGCGAGACAGGGGAAAACACCATATATTTT. This gives the protein CASGETGENTIYF. V and J are TRBV11-2 and TRBJ1-3; 8 nucleotides line up with TRBD1. Germline V gives CDR1 SGHAT, CDR2 FQNNGV. The CDR3 has 13 residues. The ends lost 8 bases at V and 6 bases at J; junction bases unmatched: 6.

CDR3 in DNA: TGTGCCAGTAGTATGGGCGGGAGCTTTGATGAGCAGTTCTTC. It encodes CASSMGGSFDEQFF. The chain couples TRBV19 to TRBJ2-1, with 7 bases matching TRBD2. CDR1 and CDR2 from the germline V gene are LNHDA and SQIVND (reference sequence). J gave up 8 bases and V 3 bases, and 7 bases lay outside the gene matches. This CDR3 comprises 14 residues.

The V gene is TRBV11-2, the J gene TRBJ2-1, with 9 positions matching TRBD1. This CDR3 is 14 amino acids long. With 5 bases clipped from V and 6 bases from J, the junction kept 5 bases outside the gene matches. Per germline, CDR1 SGHAT and CDR2 FQNNGV. The CDR3 region has the DNA TGTGCCAGCAGCCCATTGACAGGGGGCAATGAGCAGTTCTTC. This codes for CASSPLTGGNEQFF.

This chain connects TRBV5-5 to TRBJ2-3; 9 bases line up with TRBD2. Germline CDR1 SGHKS, CDR2 YYEKEE (reference sequence). J gave up 1 base and V 0 bases, and 3 bases lay outside the gene matches. There are 16 residues in the CDR3. This CDR3 reads CASSLGLAGRTDTQYF. CDR3 nucleotides: TGTGCCAGCAGCTTGGGTCTAGCGGGGCGCACAGATACGCAGTATTTT.

The chain recombines TRBV27 with TRBJ2-1; D is ambiguous. There are 16 residues in the CDR3. Trimming left V 0 bases short and J 1 base short, with 10 bases between. The germline gives CDR1 MNHEY, CDR2 SMNVEV (reference sequence). The CDR3 region has the DNA TGTGCCAGCAGTTTATCGGCGGCGTCGTCCTACAATGAGCAGTTCTTC. Translation: CASSLSAASSYNEQFF.

J is TRBJ2-1 and V is TRBV4-1; D ambiguous. Per the germline V gene, CDR1 is MGHRA and CDR2 is YSYEKL. The CDR3 sequence is 14 residues long. V gave up 3 bases and J gave up 8 bases, with 14 bases separating them. The chain's CDR3 is CASSHPPALDEQFF. DNA for the CDR3: TGCGCCAGCAGCCATCCCCCTGCCCTCGATGAGCAGTTCTTC.

The V gene is TRBV20-1, the J gene TRBJ1-2; D call uncertain. The CDR3 has 11 residues. V lost 6 bases and J 4 bases, leaving 9 bases between the germline ends. Germline V CDR1 and CDR2: DFQATT, SNEGSKA (reference sequence). CDR3 sequence reads: CSAANFYGYTF. CDR3 bases: TGCAGTGCCGCAAACTTCTATGGCTACACCTTC.

This sequence joins TRBV28 and TRBJ2-4; D uncertain. This CDR3 contains 13 residues. Per germline, CDR1 MDHEN and CDR2 SYDVKM. The V and J ends lost 5 bases and 1 base respectively, with 6 bases between them. CDR3 in DNA: TGTGCCAGCAGTAAGACCGCCAAAAACATTCAGTACTTC. Its translation is CASSKTAKNIQYF.

The V call is TRBV30, the J call TRBJ2-5; D is unresolved. Germline V lookup: CDR1 GTSNPN, CDR2 SVGIG (reference sequence). The CDR3 totals 12 residues. Trimming stripped 4 bases from V and 1 base from J, with 7 bases between. Written as DNA, the CDR3 is TGTGCCTGGACCGCGTCCCAAGAGACCCAGTACTTC. It translates to CAWTASQETQYF.

V is TRBV6-7 and J is TRBJ2-1; D gene uncertain. TRBV6-7 is filed as an ORF, its function uncertain. V was clipped by 2 bases and J by 8 bases, with 22 bases between them. The CDR3 extends over 17 amino acids. CDR3: CASSYISRLVFSHEQFF. The CDR3 nucleotides are TGTGCCAGCAGTTACATCTCCCGGCTAGTTTTCAGCCATGAGCAGTTCTTC.